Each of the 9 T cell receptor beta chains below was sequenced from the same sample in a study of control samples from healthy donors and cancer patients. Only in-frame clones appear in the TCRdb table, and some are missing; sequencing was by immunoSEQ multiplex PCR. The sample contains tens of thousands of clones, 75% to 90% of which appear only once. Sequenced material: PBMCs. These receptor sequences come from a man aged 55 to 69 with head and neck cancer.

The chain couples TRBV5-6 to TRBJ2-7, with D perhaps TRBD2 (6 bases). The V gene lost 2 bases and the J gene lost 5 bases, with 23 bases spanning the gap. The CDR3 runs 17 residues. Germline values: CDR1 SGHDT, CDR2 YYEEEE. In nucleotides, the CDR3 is TGTGCCAGCAGCTTTTCCTCCGGGGGACTGTCCTTGGACGAGCAGTACTTC. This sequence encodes CASSFSSGGLSLDEQYF.

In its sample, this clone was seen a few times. CDR3 in DNA: TGTGCCAGCAGCCGGGGGGAGGGGGCGCAACAAAAAGAGACCCAGTACTTC. Its protein is CASSRGEGAQQKETQYF. The chain couples TRBV4-2 to TRBJ2-5; perhaps D is TRBD1 or TRBD2 (7 bases each). CDR1 is LGHNA and CDR2 is YNFKEQ in the germline V gene. The CDR3 loop spans 17 amino acids. Trimming cost V 4 bases and J 3 bases, with 21 bases left between them.

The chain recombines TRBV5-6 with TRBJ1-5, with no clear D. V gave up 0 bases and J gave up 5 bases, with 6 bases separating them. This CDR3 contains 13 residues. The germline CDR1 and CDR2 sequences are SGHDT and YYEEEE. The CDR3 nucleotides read TGTGCCAGCAGCTTGGTCGGAGATCAGCCCCAGCATTTT. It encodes CASSLVGDQPQHF.

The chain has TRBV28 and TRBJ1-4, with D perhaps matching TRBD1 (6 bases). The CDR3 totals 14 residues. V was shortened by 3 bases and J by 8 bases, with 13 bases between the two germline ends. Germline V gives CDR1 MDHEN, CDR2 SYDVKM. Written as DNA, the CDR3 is TGTGCCAGCAGTTTTGTCGGGACACAGGAAAAACTGTTTTTT. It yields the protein CASSFVGTQEKLFF.

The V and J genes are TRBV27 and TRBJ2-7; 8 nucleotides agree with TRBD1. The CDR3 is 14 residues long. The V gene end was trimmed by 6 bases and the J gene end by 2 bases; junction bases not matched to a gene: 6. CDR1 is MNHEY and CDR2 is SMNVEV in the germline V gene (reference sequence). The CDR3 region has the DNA TGTGCCAGCAGGCCCATGGACAGGGCCTACGAGCAGTACTTC. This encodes CASRPMDRAYEQYF.

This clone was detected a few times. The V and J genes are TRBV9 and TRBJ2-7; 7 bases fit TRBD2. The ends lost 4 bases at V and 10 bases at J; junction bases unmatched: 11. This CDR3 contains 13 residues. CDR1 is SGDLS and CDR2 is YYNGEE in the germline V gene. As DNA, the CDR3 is TGTGCCAGCAGCCTTCGGCCGCTAGCGGAACAGTACTTC. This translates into CASSLRPLAEQYF.

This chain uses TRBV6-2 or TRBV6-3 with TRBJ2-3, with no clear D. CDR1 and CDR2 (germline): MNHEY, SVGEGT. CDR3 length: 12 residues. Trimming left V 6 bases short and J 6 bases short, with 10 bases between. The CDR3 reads CASSPMGDTQYF. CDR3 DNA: TGTGCCAGCAGCCCCATGGGGGATACGCAGTATTTT.

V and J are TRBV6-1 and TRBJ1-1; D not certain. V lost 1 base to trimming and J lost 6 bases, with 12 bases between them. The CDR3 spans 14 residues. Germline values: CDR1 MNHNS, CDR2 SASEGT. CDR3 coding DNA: TGTGCCAGCAGTGAAGGATCCCAGCGGGCTGAAGCTTTCTTT. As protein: CASSEGSQRAEAFF.

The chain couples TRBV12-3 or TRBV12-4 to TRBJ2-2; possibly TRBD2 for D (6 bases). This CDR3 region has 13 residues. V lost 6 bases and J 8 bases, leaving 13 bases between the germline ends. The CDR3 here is CASRRSGRGELFF. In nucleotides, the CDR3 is TGTGCCAGCAGACGTAGCGGTCGGGGGGAGCTGTTTTTT.